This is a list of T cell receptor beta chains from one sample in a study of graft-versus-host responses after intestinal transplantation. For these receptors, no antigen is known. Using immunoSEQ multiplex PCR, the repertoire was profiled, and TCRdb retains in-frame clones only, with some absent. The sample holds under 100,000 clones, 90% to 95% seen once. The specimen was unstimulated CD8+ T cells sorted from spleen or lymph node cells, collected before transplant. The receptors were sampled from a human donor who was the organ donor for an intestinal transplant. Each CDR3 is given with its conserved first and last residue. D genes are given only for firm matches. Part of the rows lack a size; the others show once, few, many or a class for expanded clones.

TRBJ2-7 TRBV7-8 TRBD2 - TGTGCCAGCAGCCGAACCATAGCGGGGGGGCCAGCCTACGAGCAGTACTTC CASSRTIAGGPAYEQYF
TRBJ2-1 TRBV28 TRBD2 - TGTGCCAGCAGTCCCCATGGACGGGGGGTTGCCTACAATGAGCAGTTCTTC CASSPHGRGVAYNEQFF
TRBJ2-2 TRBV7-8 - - TGTGCCAGCAGCCTACGTCCCCCAGGGCAAACCGGGGAGCTGTTTTTT CASSLRPPGQTGELFF
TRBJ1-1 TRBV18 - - TGTGCCAGCTCACCACCCAGGGTGGGGTTGAACACTGAAGCTTTCTTT CASSPPRVGLNTEAFF
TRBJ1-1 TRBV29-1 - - TGCAGCGTTGAAGAGGACAGCGCGAACACTGAAGCTTTCTTT CSVEEDSANTEAFF
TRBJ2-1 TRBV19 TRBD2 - TGTGCCAGTAGTCCGTACACTAGCGGGAGATATAATGAGCAGTTCTTC CASSPYTSGRYNEQFF
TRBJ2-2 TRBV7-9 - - TGTGCCAGCAGCTTCCTAGATAGGGGGAACACCGGGGAGCTGTTTTTT CASSFLDRGNTGELFF
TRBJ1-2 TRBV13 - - TGTGCCAGCAGCCCCGCAGCGGAAGCGGCTAACTATGGCTACACCTTC CASSPAAEAANYGYTF
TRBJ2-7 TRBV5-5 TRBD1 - TGTGCCAGCAGCTTTCGCCTGACAGGGCTGGCTGAGCAGTACTTC CASSFRLTGLAEQYF
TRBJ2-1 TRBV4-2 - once TGTGCCAGCAGCCAAGATCCGGTCTCGGCGGGTGCCCCCTACAATGAGCAGTTCTTC CASSQDPVSAGAPYNEQFF